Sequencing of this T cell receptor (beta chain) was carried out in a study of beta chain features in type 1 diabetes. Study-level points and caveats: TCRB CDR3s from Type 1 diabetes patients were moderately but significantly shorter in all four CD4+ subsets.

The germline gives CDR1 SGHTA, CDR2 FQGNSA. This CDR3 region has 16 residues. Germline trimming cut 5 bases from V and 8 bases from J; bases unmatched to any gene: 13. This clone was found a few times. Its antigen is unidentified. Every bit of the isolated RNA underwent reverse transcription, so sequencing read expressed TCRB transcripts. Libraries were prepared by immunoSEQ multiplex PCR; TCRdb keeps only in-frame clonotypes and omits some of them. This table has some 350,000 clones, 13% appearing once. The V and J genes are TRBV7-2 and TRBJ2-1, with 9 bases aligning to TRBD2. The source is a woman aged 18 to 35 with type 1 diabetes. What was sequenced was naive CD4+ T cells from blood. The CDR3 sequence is CASSASRREGMDEQFF. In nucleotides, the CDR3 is TGTGCCAGCAGCGCCTCCCGGCGGGAGGGGATGGATGAGCAGTTCTTC.